This T cell receptor (beta chain) was observed in a study of T cell responses to AZD1222 COVID-19 vaccine. With 9 bases removed from V and 6 bases from J, the gap between germline ends came to 17 bases. CDR3 length: 13 residues. Germline-derived CDR1 and CDR2 are LNHDA and SQIVND (reference sequence). On this clone: Its antigen is currently unknown.

Sequenced by immunoSEQ multiplex PCR; TCRdb stores in-frame clones only, minus some. The repertoire consists of some 190,000 clones, with around 90% occurring once and the leading ten covering roughly 1.9%. Findings and limits, study-wide: Spike-wide vaccine-associated CD4 TCRs dominated at 160-218 and 743-854.

The clonotype comes from an adult who received the AZD1222 COVID-19 vaccine. Sequences were derived from peripheral blood, sampled 28 days after the second AZD1222 dose. V gene TRBV19 combines with J gene TRBJ1-1; TRBD1 might be the D (5 bases). The CDR3 coding sequence is TGTGCCAGAAAAAGGGGCCGTCTCGCTGAAGCTTTCTTT. Amino acid sequence: CARKRGRLAEAFF. Full variable domain (rest looked up from reference TRBV19 and TRBJ1-1): DGGITQSPKYLFRKEGQNVTLSCEQNLNHDAMYWYRQDPGQGLRLIYYSQIVNDFQKGDIAEGYSVSREKKESFPLTVTSAQKNPTAFYLCARKRGRLAEAFFGQGTRLTVV.